This entry lists 8 T cell receptor beta chains sequenced from one sample in a study of T cells in Graves' hyperthyroidism and ophthalmopathy. RNA transcripts provided the source from which TCR beta CDR3 regions were amplified. HTBI primers were the set used in a first-round RT-PCR of the TCR CDR3. TCRdb independently ran MiXCR on the multiplex PCR reads; one entry per CDR3 protein. The sample lists hundreds of thousands of distinct CDR3 sequences, 40% to 55% occurring once. Specimen: peripheral blood or thyroid tissue (not recorded which). These receptors originate from an adult man with Graves' disease, either hyperthyroidism or ophthalmopathy (not recorded which).

This clonotype was picked up a small number of times. The rearrangement links TRBV7-9 to TRBJ1-6, with a weak D call TRBD1 (6 bases). Deletions cut 1 base from V and 2 bases from J, with 15 bases between. The CDR3 has 18 residues. Germline values: CDR1 SEHNR, CDR2 FQNEAQ (reference sequence). The CDR3 protein is CASSLEWGGLAYNSPLHF. The CDR3 nucleotides are TGTGCCAGCAGCTTAGAATGGGGGGGGCTGGCCTATAATTCACCCCTCCACTTT.

This clonotype was observed a handful of times. The chain joins TRBV7-9 to TRBJ1-1; 12 bases map to TRBD1. Trimming cost V 5 bases and J 4 bases; bases outside gene matches: 8. Germline lookup yields CDR1 SEHNR and CDR2 FQNEAQ (reference sequence). This CDR3 comprises 16 residues. The CDR3: CASSQEGQGASTEAFF. The DNA for the CDR3 is TGTGCCAGCAGCCAAGAGGGACAGGGGGCGAGCACTGAAGCTTTCTTT.

Of note for this clonotype: One end of the junction fails to match germline, which may point to a read error. The chain links TRBV5-1 to TRBJ1-1; D remains ambiguous. Per the germline V gene, CDR1 is SGHRS and CDR2 is YFSETQ. The CDR3 has 15 residues. The CDR3 loop is CASKRLQTMNTEAFF. In DNA form, the CDR3 reads TGCGCCAGCAAGAGATTACAGACCATGAACACTGAAGCCTTCTTT.

This clonotype showed up many times. The chain couples TRBV7-6 to TRBJ1-6, with D unresolved. This CDR3 is built from 15 residues. Germline-derived CDR1 and CDR2 are SGHVS and FNYEAQ. Trimming shortened V by 1 base and J by 3 bases, and 7 bases separated the two germline ends. The DNA of the CDR3 is TGTGCCAGCAGCTTAGTTGAGAGCTATAATTCACCCCTCCACTTT. Its translation: CASSLVESYNSPLHF.

The V and J genes are TRBV20-1 and TRBJ2-7; 10 bases map to TRBD2. J was trimmed by 4 bases and V by 6 bases; bases with no gene match: 9. This CDR3 contains 14 residues. The V gene's germline CDR1 is DFQATT and CDR2 SNEGSKA (reference sequence). The DNA for the CDR3 is TGCAGTGCCACCCCTCCTAGCGGGGGATACGAGCAGTACTTC. It encodes CSATPPSGGYEQYF.

For this clonotype: A much larger clone lies one base from this, so it may be a read error. J is TRBJ2-7 and V is TRBV2; D is unresolved. Per germline, CDR1 SNHLY and CDR2 FYNNEI. The CDR3 runs 13 residues. V was shortened by 8 bases and J by 0 bases, with 11 bases between the two germline ends. The DNA for the CDR3 is TGTGCCAGCGGCGACGAGAACTCCTACGAGCAGTACTTC. Its translation is CASGDENSYEQYF.

This clonotype occurred a few times. The chain combines TRBV9 with TRBJ1-3, with TRBD1 identical over 8 bases. Germline lookup yields CDR1 SGDLS and CDR2 YYNGEE. J gave up 0 bases and V 3 bases, and 8 bases lay outside the gene matches. The CDR3 spans 17 residues. The DNA for the CDR3 is TGTGCCAGCAGCGGGGGGAGACAGGGGACCTCTGGAAACACCATATATTTT. It yields the protein CASSGGRQGTSGNTIYF.

The V call is TRBV25-1, the J call TRBJ2-5, with 9 bases that match TRBD1. The V gene's germline CDR1 is MGHDK and CDR2 SYGVNS. The CDR3 is 17 residues long. V lost 4 bases to trimming and J lost 5 bases; unmatched junction nucleotides: 14. CDR3 coding DNA: TGTGCCAGCAGTGCTAGCCTAGACAGGGGGGTTCAGGAGACCCAGTACTTC. Its protein is CASSASLDRGVQETQYF.